A single sample gave rise to the 10 T cell receptor beta chains below, sequenced in a study of cytomegalovirus exposure and HLA in healthy donors. PCR used 60 Vbeta primers and 13 Jbeta primers. The assay was immunoSEQ multiplex PCR, and TCRdb's table has in-frame clones only and misses some. Of roughly 140,000 clones in the sample, approximately 80% were seen once. Sequences were obtained from PBMCs. These receptors all come from a male donor in good health and CMV-seronegative.

The V gene is TRBV28, the J gene TRBJ1-2, with D hard to call. Germline loops: CDR1 MDHEN, CDR2 SYDVKM. The CDR3 is 12 amino acids. V was clipped by 6 bases and J by 0 bases, with 5 bases between them. CDR3 nucleotide sequence: TGTGCCAGCAGACGAGCTAACTATGGCTACACCTTC. Encoded protein: CASRRANYGYTF.

The chain is built from TRBV13 and TRBJ2-3; D gene uncertain. Between the trimmed V and J ends, which lost 0 bases and 5 bases, there was a span of 9 bases. Germline V gene sequence: CDR1 PRHDT, CDR2 FYEKMQ (reference sequence). The CDR3 covers 14 residues. DNA for the CDR3: TGTGCCAGCAGCTTAGGGCTAGATGGAGATACGCAGTATTTT. It encodes CASSLGLDGDTQYF.

This clone was recorded a few times. The rearrangement joins TRBV15 to TRBJ2-5; 11 nucleotides align to TRBD1. This CDR3 is built from 15 residues. Germline V gene lookup returns CDR1 LNHNV and CDR2 YYDKDF (reference sequence). V was pared by 1 base and J by 5 bases, with 3 bases of the junction left unmatched. This CDR3 is CATSRAGTGGETQYF. CDR3 bases: TGTGCCACCAGCAGAGCGGGGACAGGGGGGGAGACCCAGTACTTC.

The V gene is TRBV4-3, the J gene TRBJ1-3; D is undetermined. The CDR3 extends over 15 amino acids. Looked up from germline, CDR1 is LGHNA and CDR2 is YSLEER. Trimming pared 5 bases from V and 0 bases from J, leaving 11 bases between. CDR3 sequence: CASSSTRSSGNTIYF. The DNA of the CDR3 is TGCGCCAGCAGCTCCACTAGAAGCTCTGGAAACACCATATATTTT.

This chain links TRBV19 with TRBJ2-5; 9 nucleotides match TRBD2. The CDR3 extends over 16 amino acids. Trimming took 1 base from V and 5 from J; bases not matched to a gene: 8. The germline gives CDR1 LNHDA, CDR2 SQIVND (reference sequence). CDR3 residues: CASSIVLAGMSETQYF. The DNA of the CDR3 is TGTGCCAGTAGTATAGTCCTAGCGGGAATGTCGGAGACCCAGTACTTC. Combining the CDR3 with reference TRBV19 and TRBJ2-5 gives the whole variable domain DGGITQSPKYLFRKEGQNVTLSCEQNLNHDAMYWYRQDPGQGLRLIYYSQIVNDFQKGDIAEGYSVSREKKESFPLTVTSAQKNPTAFYLCASSIVLAGMSETQYFGPGTRLLVL.

This clone was observed once. The chain carries TRBV28 and TRBJ2-1; D not certain. The length of the CDR3 is 12 residues. CDR1 MDHEN and CDR2 SYDVKM come from the germline V gene. V lost 3 bases to trimming and J lost 7 bases, with 7 bases between them. CDR3 region: CASSLFENEQFF. CDR3 sequence (DNA): TGTGCCAGCAGTTTGTTTGAGAATGAGCAGTTCTTC.

The genes are TRBV4-3 and TRBJ2-7, with D possibly TRBD2 on 5 matching bases. Germline lookup yields CDR1 LGHNA and CDR2 YSLEER. This CDR3 spans 16 amino acids. V was clipped by 4 bases and J by 0 bases, with 16 bases between them. The CDR3: CASSPSVSGSSYEQYF. In nucleotides, the CDR3 is TGCGCCAGCAGCCCGTCAGTGAGTGGGAGCTCCTACGAGCAGTACTTC.

This clone has only one observation. The gene calls are TRBV2 and TRBJ2-2, with D tentatively TRBD2 (7 bases). V was trimmed by 6 bases and J by 5 bases, leaving 13 bases between them. Germline V lookup: CDR1 SNHLY, CDR2 FYNNEI. The CDR3 length is 14 residues. CDR3 sequence: CASREQGGTGELFF. The CDR3 coding sequence is TGTGCCAGCAGGGAACAGGGAGGGACCGGGGAGCTGTTTTTT.

The chain links TRBV4-2 to TRBJ2-7, with D hard to call. CDR3 length: 13 residues. Trimming removed 0 bases from V and 3 bases from J, with 6 bases in between. CDR1 is LGHNA and CDR2 is YNFKEQ in the germline V gene. This CDR3 is CASSQDPIYEQYF. The CDR3 DNA reads as TGTGCCAGCAGCCAAGATCCCATCTACGAGCAGTACTTC.

This sequence joins TRBV6-5 and TRBJ1-2; tentative D call: TRBD1 (5 bases). The length of the CDR3 is 16 residues. The germline V and J ends were trimmed by 0 bases and 3 bases, with 14 bases remaining between them. Germline CDR1 and CDR2: MNHEY and SVGAGI. The CDR3 bases are TGTGCCAGCAGTTACTCTTGGCGGGACGGGGACTATGGCTACACCTTC. Translated: CASSYSWRDGDYGYTF.